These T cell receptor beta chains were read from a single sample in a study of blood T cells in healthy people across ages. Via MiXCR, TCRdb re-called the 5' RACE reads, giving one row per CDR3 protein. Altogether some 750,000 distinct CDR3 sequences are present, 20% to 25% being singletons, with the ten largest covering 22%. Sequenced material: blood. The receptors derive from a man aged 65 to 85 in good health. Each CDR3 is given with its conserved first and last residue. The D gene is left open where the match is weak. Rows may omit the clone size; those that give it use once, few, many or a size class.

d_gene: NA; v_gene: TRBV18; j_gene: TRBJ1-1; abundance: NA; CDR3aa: CASSPQPGRGNTEAFF; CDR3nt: TGTGCCAGCTCACCTCAGCCCGGACGAGGGAACACTGAAGCTTTCTTT
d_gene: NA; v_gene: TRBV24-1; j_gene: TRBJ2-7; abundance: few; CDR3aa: CATSDSDDYEQYF; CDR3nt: TGTGCCACCAGTGATTCCGATGACTACGAGCAGTACTTC
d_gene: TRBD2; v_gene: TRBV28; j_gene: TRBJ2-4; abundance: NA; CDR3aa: CASSSTSGEILAKNIQYF; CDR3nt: TGTGCCAGCAGTTCAACTAGCGGGGAGATACTAGCCAAAAACATTCAGTACTTC
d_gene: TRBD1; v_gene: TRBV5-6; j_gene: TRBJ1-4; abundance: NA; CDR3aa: CASSYKDRVSEKLFF; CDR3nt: TGTGCCAGCAGCTACAAGGACAGGGTTAGTGAAAAACTGTTTTTT
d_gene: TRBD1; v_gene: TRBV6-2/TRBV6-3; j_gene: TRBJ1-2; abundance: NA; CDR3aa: CASSYSWTGSGYTF; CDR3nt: TGTGCCAGCAGTTACTCATGGACAGGGAGTGGCTACACCTTC
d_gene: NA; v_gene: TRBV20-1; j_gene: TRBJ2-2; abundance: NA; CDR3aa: CSARVPGGELFF; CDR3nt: TGCAGTGCTAGAGTGCCCGGTGGGGAGCTGTTTTTT
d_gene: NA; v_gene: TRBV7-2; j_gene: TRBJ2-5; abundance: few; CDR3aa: CASSLLRVQETQYF; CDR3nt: TGTGCCAGCAGCTTATTGCGGGTCCAAGAGACCCAGTACTTC
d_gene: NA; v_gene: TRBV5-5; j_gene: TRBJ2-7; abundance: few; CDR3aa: CASSFRDPEQYF; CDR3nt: TGTGCCAGCAGCTTCAGGGATCCCGAGCAGTACTTC
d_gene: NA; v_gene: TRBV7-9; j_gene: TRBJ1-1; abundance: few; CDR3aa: CAVSRGVRTEAFF; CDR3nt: TGTGCCGTATCCCGGGGGGTCAGGACTGAAGCTTTCTTT
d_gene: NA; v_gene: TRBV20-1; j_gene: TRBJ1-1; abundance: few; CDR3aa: CSARPVLEAFF; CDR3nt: TGCAGTGCTAGGCCAGTTCTTGAAGCTTTCTTT
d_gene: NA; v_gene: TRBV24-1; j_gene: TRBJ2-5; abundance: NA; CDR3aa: CATSDSQETQYF; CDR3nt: TGTGCCACCAGTGACTCCCAAGAGACCCAGTACTTC
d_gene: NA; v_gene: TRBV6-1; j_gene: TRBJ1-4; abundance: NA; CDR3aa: CASSERRGNEKLFF; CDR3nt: TGTGCCAGCAGTGAAAGGAGGGGTAATGAAAAACTGTTTTTT
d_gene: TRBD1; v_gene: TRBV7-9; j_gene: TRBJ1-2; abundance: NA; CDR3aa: CASSSSGTAYGYTF; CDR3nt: TGTGCCAGCAGCTCATCGGGGACAGCTTATGGCTACACCTTC
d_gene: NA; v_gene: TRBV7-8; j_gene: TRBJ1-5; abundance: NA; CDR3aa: CASSLGEGQPQHF; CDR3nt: TGTGCCAGCAGCCTGGGGGAGGGACAGCCCCAGCATTTT
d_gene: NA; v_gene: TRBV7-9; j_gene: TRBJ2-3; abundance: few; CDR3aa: CASTLTDSSSFTDTQYF; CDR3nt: TGTGCCAGCACCTTGACAGACAGCAGTAGCTTCACAGATACGCAGTATTTT
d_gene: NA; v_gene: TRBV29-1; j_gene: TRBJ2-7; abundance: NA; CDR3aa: CSVEGTDEQYF; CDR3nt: TGCAGCGTAGAAGGAACTGACGAGCAGTACTTC
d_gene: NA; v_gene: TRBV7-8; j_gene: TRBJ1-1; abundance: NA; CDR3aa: CASSLVREIDTEAFF; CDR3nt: TGTGCCAGCAGCTTAGTGAGGGAGATAGACACTGAAGCTTTCTTT
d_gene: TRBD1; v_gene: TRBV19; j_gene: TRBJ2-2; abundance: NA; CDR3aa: CASSRDREVGELFF; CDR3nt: TGTGCCAGTAGCCGGGACAGGGAGGTCGGGGAGCTGTTTTTT
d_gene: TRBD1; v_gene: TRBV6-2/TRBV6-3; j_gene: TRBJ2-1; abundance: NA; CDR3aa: CASSTGQGRENEQFF; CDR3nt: TGTGCCAGCAGTACGGGACAGGGGAGGGAAAATGAGCAGTTCTTC
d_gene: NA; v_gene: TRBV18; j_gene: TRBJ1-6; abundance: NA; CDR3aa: CASSQGTNSPLHF; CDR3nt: TGTGCCAGCTCACAGGGGACAAATTCACCCCTCCACTTT
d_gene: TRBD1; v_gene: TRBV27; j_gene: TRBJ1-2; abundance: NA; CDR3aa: CASSTTGGLNYGYTF; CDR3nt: TGTGCCAGCAGTACGACAGGGGGCCTTAACTATGGCTACACCTTC
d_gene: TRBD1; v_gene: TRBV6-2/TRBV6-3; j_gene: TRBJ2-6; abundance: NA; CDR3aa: CACSWDSSGANVLTF; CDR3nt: TGTGCCTGCAGTTGGGACAGCTCTGGGGCCAACGTCCTGACTTTC
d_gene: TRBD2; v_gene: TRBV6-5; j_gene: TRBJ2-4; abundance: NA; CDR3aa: CASSGGTSGRSKNIQYF; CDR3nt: TGTGCCAGCAGTGGGGGGACTAGCGGGAGGTCGAAAAACATTCAGTACTTC
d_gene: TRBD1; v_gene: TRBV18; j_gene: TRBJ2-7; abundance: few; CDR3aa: CASSPSRDRDTYEQYF; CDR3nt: TGTGCCAGCTCACCTTCCCGGGACAGGGACACCTACGAGCAGTACTTC
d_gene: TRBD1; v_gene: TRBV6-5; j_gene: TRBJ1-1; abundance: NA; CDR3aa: CASSPRQGKSTEAFF; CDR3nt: TGTGCCAGCAGCCCAAGACAGGGGAAAAGCACTGAAGCTTTCTTT
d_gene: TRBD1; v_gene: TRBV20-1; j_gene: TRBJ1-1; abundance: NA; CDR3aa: CSADRTGQGAIRITEAFF; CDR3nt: TGCAGTGCCGACAGGACGGGACAGGGGGCGATTAGGATCACTGAAGCTTTCTTT
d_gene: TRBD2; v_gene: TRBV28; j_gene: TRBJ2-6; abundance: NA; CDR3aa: CASRRGLAGYSGANVLTF; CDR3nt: TGTGCCAGCAGGAGGGGACTAGCGGGGTACTCTGGGGCCAACGTCCTGACTTTC
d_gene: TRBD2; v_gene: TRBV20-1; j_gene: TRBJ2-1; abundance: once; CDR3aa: CSARDASGPALEQFF; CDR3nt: TGCAGTGCTAGAGACGCTAGCGGGCCGGCGCTTGAGCAGTTCTTC
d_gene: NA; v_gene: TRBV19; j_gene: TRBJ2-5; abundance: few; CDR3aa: CASGKQVQETQYF; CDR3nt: TGTGCCAGTGGTAAACAGGTCCAAGAGACCCAGTACTTC
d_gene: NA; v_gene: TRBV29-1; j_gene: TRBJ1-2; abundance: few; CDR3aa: CSVAPYHSTYGYTF; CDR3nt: TGCAGCGTTGCTCCGTACCACAGTACCTATGGCTACACCTTC
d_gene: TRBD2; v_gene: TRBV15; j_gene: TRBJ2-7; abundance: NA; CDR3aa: CATSRDLAGGITYEQYF; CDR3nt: TGTGCCACCAGCAGAGATCTCGCGGGGGGGATAACCTACGAGCAGTACTTC
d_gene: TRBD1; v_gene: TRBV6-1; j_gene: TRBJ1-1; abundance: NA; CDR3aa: CASRPGQVDTEAFF; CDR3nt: TGTGCCAGCAGACCCGGACAGGTTGACACTGAAGCTTTCTTT
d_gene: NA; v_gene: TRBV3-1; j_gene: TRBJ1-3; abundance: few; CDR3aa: CASSQAGLSSGNTIYF; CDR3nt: TGTGCCAGCAGCCAGGCAGGTTTGAGCTCTGGAAACACCATATATTTT
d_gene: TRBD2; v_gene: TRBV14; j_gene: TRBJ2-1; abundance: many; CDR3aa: CASSPGLAGVGEQFF; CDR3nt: TGTGCCAGCAGCCCGGGACTAGCGGGAGTGGGAGAGCAGTTCTTC
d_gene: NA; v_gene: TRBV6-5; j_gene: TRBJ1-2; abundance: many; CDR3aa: CASGLWAYGYTF; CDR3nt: TGTGCCAGCGGGCTTTGGGCCTATGGCTACACCTTC
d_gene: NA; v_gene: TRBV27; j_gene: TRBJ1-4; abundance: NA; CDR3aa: CASSPLRSNEKLFF; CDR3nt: TGTGCCAGCAGTCCTTTGCGGTCGAATGAAAAACTGTTTTTT
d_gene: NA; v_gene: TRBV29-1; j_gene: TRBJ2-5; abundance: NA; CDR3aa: CSVFQYEEQYF; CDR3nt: TGCAGCGTTTTTCAGTATGAAGAGCAGTACTTC
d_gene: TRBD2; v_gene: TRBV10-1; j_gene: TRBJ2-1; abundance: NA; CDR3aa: CASSESIFGGGRNEQFF; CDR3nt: TGCGCCAGCAGTGAGTCGATATTCGGGGGGGGCCGAAATGAGCAGTTCTTC
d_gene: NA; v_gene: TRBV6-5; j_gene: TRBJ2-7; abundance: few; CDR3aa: CASRGRRNYEQYF; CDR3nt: TGTGCCAGCAGGGGCCGAAGGAACTACGAGCAGTACTTC
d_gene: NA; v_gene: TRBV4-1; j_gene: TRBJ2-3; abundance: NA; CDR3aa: CASSQDGRRRTDTQYF; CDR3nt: TGCGCCAGCAGCCAAGATGGGCGTCGCCGCACAGATACGCAGTATTTT
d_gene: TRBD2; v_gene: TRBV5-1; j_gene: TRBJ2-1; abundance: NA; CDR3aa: CASSGASGGVYGYNEQFF; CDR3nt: TGCGCCAGCAGCGGAGCCAGCGGGGGGGTTTACGGCTACAATGAGCAGTTCTTC